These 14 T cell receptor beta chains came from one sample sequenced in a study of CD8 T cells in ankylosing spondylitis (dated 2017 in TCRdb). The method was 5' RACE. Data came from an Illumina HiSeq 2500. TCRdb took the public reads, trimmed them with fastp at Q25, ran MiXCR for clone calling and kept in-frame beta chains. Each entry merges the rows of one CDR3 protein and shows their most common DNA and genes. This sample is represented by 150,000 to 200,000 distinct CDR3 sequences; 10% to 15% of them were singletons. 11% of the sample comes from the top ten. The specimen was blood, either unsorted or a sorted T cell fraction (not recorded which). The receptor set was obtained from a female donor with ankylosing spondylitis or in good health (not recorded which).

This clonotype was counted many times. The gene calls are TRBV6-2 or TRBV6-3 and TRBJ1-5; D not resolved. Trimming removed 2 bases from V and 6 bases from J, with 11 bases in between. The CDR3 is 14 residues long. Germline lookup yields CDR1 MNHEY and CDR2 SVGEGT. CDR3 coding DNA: TGTGCCAGCAGTTACCTCGGGTCCGGTCAGCCCCAGCATTTT. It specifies CASSYLGSGQPQHF.

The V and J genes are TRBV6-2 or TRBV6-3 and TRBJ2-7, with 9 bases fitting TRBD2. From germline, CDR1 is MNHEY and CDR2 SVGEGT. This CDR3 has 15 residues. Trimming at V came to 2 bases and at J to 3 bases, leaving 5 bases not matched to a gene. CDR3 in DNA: TGTGCCAGCAGTTACGAAGCGGGAGGCGTCTACGAGCAGTACTTC. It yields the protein CASSYEAGGVYEQYF.

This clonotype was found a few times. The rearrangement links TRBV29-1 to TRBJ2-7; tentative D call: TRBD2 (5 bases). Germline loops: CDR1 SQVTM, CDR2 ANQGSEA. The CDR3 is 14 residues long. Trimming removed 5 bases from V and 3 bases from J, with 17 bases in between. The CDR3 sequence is CSVILGLTNYEQYF. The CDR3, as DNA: TGCAGCGTTATTTTAGGACTCACGAACTACGAGCAGTACTTC.

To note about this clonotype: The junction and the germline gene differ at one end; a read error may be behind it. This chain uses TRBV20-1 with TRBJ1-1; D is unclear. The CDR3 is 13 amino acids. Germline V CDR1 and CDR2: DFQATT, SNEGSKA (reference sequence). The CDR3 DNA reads TGCAGTTCTAGACGGCAGCTGAACACTGAAGCTTTCTTT. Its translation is CSSRRQLNTEAFF.

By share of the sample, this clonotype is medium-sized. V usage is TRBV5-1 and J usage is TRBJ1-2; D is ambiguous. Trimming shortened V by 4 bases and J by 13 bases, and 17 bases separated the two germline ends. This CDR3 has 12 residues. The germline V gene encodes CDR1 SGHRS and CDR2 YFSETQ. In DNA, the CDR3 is TGCGCCAGCAGCGTAGCCGGATCTTCGACCACCTTC. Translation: CASSVAGSSTTF.

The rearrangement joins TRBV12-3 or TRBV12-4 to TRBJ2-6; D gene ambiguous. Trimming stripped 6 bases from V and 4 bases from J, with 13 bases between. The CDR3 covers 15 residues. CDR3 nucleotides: TGTGCCAGCAGCTCAAACATTAAAGGGGCCAACGTCCTGACTTTC. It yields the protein CASSSNIKGANVLTF.

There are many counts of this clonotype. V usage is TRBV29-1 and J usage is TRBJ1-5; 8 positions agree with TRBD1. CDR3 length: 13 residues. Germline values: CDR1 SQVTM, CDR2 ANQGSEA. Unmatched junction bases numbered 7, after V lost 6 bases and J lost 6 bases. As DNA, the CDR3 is TGCAGCGTGAGGACAGGGCTCTTTCAGCCCCAGCATTTT. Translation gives CSVRTGLFQPQHF.

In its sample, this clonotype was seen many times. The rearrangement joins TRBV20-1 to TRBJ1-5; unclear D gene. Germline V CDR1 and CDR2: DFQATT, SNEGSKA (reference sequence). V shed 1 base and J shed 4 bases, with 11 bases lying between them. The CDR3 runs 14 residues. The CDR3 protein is CSARGSVRNQPQHF. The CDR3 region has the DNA TGCAGTGCTAGAGGGTCGGTTAGAAATCAGCCCCAGCATTTT.

The CDR3 protein is CASSLGFKDYGYTF. The CDR3 region has the DNA TGTGCCAGCAGCTTAGGATTCAAGGACTATGGCTACACCTTC. The chain links TRBV7-2 to TRBJ1-2; no reliable D call. V lost 1 base, J lost 3 bases, and 9 bases lay in between. This CDR3 contains 14 residues. From germline, CDR1 is SGHTA and CDR2 FQGNSA. The variable domain in full, completed from reference TRBV7-2 and TRBJ1-2, reads GAGVSQSPSNKVTEKGKDVELRCDPISGHTALYWYRQSLGQGLEFLIYFQGNSAPDKSGLPSDRFSAERTGGSVSTLTIQRTQQEDSAVYLCASSLGFKDYGYTFGSGTRLTVV.

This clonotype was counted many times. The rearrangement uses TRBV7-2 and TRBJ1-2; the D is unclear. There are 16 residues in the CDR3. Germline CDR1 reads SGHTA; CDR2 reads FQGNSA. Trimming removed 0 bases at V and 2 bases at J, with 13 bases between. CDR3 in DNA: TGTGCCAGCAGCTTAGCCCCAGCGGGATCAAACTATGGCTACACCTTC. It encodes CASSLAPAGSNYGYTF.

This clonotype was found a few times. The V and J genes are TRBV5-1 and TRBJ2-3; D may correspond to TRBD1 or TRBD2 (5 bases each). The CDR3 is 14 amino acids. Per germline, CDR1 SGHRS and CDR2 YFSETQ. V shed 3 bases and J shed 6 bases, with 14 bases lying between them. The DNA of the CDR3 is TGCGCCAGCAGCTCCCGGAAGGGGACCGATACGCAGTATTTT. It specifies CASSSRKGTDTQYF.

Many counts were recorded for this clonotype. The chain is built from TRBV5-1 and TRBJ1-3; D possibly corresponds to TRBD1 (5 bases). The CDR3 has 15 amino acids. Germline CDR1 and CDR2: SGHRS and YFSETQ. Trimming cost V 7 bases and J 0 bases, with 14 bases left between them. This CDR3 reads CASALGLPSGNTIYF. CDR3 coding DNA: TGCGCCAGCGCTTTGGGGCTGCCCTCTGGAAACACCATATATTTT.

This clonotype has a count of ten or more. Here the CDR3 DNA reads TGTGCCAGCAGTCCCCAGGCTGGAGAAGAGACCCAGTACTTC. This sequence encodes CASSPQAGEETQYF. This chain joins TRBV6-1 and TRBJ2-5; D unclear. Germline V gene lookup returns CDR1 MNHNS and CDR2 SASEGT. The CDR3 length is 14 residues. V dropped 5 bases and J dropped 3 bases, with 13 bases sitting between them.

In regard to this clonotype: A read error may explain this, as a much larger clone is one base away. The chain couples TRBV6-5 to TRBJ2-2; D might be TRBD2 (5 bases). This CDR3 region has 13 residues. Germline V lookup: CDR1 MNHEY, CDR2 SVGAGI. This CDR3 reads CASSYGNTGERFF. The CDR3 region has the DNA TGTGCCAGCAGTTATGGGAACACCGGGGAGCGGTTTTTT.